The clone carrying this T cell receptor (beta chain) has only a few counts. TCRdb used MiXCR to reprocess the 5' RACE reads, holding one entry per CDR3 protein. Of about 470,000 distinct CDR3 sequences in the sample, about 23% were seen once. These data come from a study of T-cell memory formation after mild COVID-19. The germline V gene has CDR1 LGHNA and CDR2 YNFKEQ. CDR3 length: 16 residues. V shed 2 bases, J shed 3 bases, and the junction held 6 bases outside the gene matches. V usage is TRBV4-2 and J usage is TRBJ2-3, with 9 bases lining up with TRBD1. The TCR comes from an adult woman who had mild COVID-19 (a few samples of this study predate the infection). Cell type and time point are not known. The source material was PBMCs or a T cell subset sorted from them (not recorded which). CDR3 protein: CASSQPTGGQTDTQYF. The CDR3 DNA is TGTGCCAGCAGCCAACCCACAGGGGGCCAAACAGATACGCAGTATTTT.